In this sample, the clone carrying this TCR beta chain turned up many times. The sample belongs to a study of T cells in Graves' hyperthyroidism and ophthalmopathy. Looking at the study overall: Peripheral blood samples were taken at initial diagnosis, prior to any treatment.

From RNA transcripts, TCR beta CDR3 regions were amplified. The HTBI set primed first-round TCR CDR3 RT-PCR. TCRdb used MiXCR to reprocess the multiplex PCR reads, holding one entry per CDR3 protein. The sample has a few hundred thousand distinct CDR3 sequences, 14% to 15% seen once. The authors obtained PBMCs from more than 9.5 ml of fresh peripheral blood. The CDR3 spans 13 residues. The V gene's germline CDR1 is MNHEY and CDR2 SVGAGI. V lost 2 bases and J lost 3, with 8 bases in between. Source material: blood. This receptor was obtained from a woman in her 30s with Graves' hyperthyroidism. V is TRBV6-5 and J is TRBJ2-7; weak D call: TRBD1 (6 bases). CDR3 sequence reads: CASSYLRGYEQYF. CDR3 DNA: TGTGCCAGCAGTTACCTCAGGGGCTACGAGCAGTACTTC.